This T cell receptor (beta chain) derives from a study of T-cell memory formation after mild COVID-19 (dated by TCRdb to the early 2020s). As for the study more broadly: TCR sequence clusters from the two donors were found to be largely donor specific. T-cell clones expanding and contracting after mild COVID-19 in a couple of donors were tracked by longitudinal TCRalpha and TCRbeta repertoire sequencing. The cohort comprised two young, previously healthy adult volunteers, one female and one male. Overall study results and their limits: Only a couple of mild cases were covered in the study, and larger cohorts including severe cases with pre-infection samples were considered necessary. Contracting CD4+ clones appeared mostly in the CM and EM memory subsets, whereas CD8+ clones were enriched in EMRA. Some responding clones were detected in pre-infection memory, which suggested that pre-existing cross-reactive memory T cells had joined the SARS-CoV-2 response. SARS-CoV-2 specificity of the second-wave clones peaking on day 37 was not confirmed. Clones that contracted from day 15 to 85 showed balanced CD4/CD8 phenotypes, whereas a second wave of clones that expanded from day 15 to 37 leaned towards CD4+.

A note on this clonotype: Its antigen remains unidentified. No base quality information exists; no much larger clone differs at one position.

PBMCs were isolated by Ficoll-Paque density gradient centrifugation. This sample was sequenced with an Illumina NovaSeq 6000. Using 5'RACE with constant-segment primers, TCRalpha and TCRbeta cDNA libraries were constructed, with sample barcodes and unique molecular identifiers added in the process. RNA was extracted from every sample with Trizol reagent. Libraries were amplified in two PCR steps, with a second sample barcode and Illumina TruSeq adapters added in the second step. Sequencing of libraries was performed on an Illumina NovaSeq with 2 x 150 bp paired-end reads. In the authors' own workflow: Demultiplexing of reads and collapsing into UMI-guided consensus sequences were performed with migec v1.2.7. With mixcr v2.1.11, UMI consensuses were aligned to TRA and TRB V and J templates and assembled into clonotypes. A clonotype was counted as expanded or contracted only when both edgeR and NoisET called the clonotype significant, with the noise models trained on biological replicates. For edgeR calls, a false discovery rate-adjusted p below 0.01 and a log2 fold-change threshold of 1 were applied. As an exploratory analysis of dynamics, max-normalized trajectories of the 1000 most abundant clonotypes were examined with PCA combined with hierarchical clustering. Separately sequenced CD4+ and CD8+ repertoires were used to assign the CD4 or CD8 phenotype of responding clones. TCRdb reprocessing: public reads trimmed at Q25 with fastp, clones called with MiXCR, in-frame beta chains kept. Entries that share a CDR3 protein sequence are merged under the most common genes and DNA. The authors' filters were not applied to this entry. The sample contains around 250,000 distinct CDR3 sequences, 15% to 20% of them found a single time. The top ten clones comprise 23% of the sample.

The clonotype was recovered from a man between 18 and 29 years old who had mild COVID-19 (a few samples of this study predate the infection). The sample titles of this study are shuffled in the database, so cell type and time point are left out; the donor was told from shared clones. Sequenced material: PBMCs or a T cell subset sorted from them (not recorded which).

The sequenced DNA: TGTGCCAGCAGTTACTCGAGAACAGGTATCTCTGGGGCCAACGTCCTGACTTTC. This yields the protein CASSYSRTGISGANVLTF. The rearrangement joined TRBV6-2 or TRBV6-3 to TRBJ2-6; 5 matching bases give a weak D call of TRBD1. V was cut back by 0 bases and J by 0 bases, leaving a gap of 12 bases between them. From its cysteine to its phenylalanine, the CDR3 spans 18 amino acids. Of the read, only the CDR3 DNA is kept; its 54 bases are in frame from base 1. Reading the germline V gene gives CDR1 MNHEY and CDR2 SVGEGT.